The 27 T cell receptor beta chains reported below all come from one sample, sequenced in a study of patients and donors after allogeneic stem cell transplantation. One entry per CDR3 protein results from TCRdb running MiXCR on the RT-PCR reads. The sample shows about 210,000 distinct CDR3 sequences, around two fifths of them seen only once. Sequencing used blood, either unsorted or a sorted T cell fraction (not recorded which). These receptors were taken from a human donor who was either an allogeneic HSCT recipient or a stem cell or donor lymphocyte infusion donor (not recorded which). It is not recorded whose cells these are; they may come from a transplant donor.

The J gene is TRBJ1-5, the V gene TRBV20-1, with TRBD1 matching over 7 bases. V shed 6 bases and J 1 base; nucleotides not matched to a gene: 6. The CDR3 is 14 amino acids. CDR1 and CDR2 from the germline V gene are DFQATT and SNEGSKA (reference sequence). The CDR3 bases are TGCAGTGCAAGACAGGGACAGAGCAATCAGCCCCAGCATTTT. This encodes CSARQGQSNQPQHF.

The sample holds a few counts of this clonotype. The chain combines TRBV20-1 with TRBJ1-6, with D perhaps matching TRBD1 (5 bases). Germline CDR1 and CDR2: DFQATT and SNEGSKA (reference sequence). The CDR3 totals 15 residues. V was shortened by 6 bases and J by 1 base, with 13 bases between the two germline ends. DNA of the CDR3: TGCAGTGCGTTAAGCGGGGGATCCTATAATTCACCCCTCCACTTT. Translated: CSALSGGSYNSPLHF.

This clonotype was seen more than once but under ten times. The chain is built from TRBV6-6 and TRBJ1-4; D is uncertain. V was clipped by 4 bases and J by 2 bases, with 11 bases between them. The germline V gene has CDR1 MNHNY and CDR2 SVGAGI (reference sequence). The CDR3 runs to 15 residues. The CDR3 loop reads CASSSAFLTNEKLFF. CDR3 bases: TGTGCCAGCAGTTCCGCTTTCCTTACTAATGAAAAACTGTTTTTT.

A few counts support this clonotype. The chain employs TRBV7-2 and TRBJ1-2, with 7 bases lining up with TRBD1. The CDR3 runs 13 residues. The ends lost 4 bases at V and 5 bases at J; junction bases unmatched: 4. Germline CDR1 SGHTA, CDR2 FQGNSA. CDR3 amino acids: CASSSRGGYGYTF. The DNA for the CDR3 is TGTGCCAGCAGCTCCAGGGGGGGTTATGGCTACACCTTC.

J is TRBJ2-7 and V is TRBV10-3; TRBD1 matches at 7 bases. Trimming cost V 4 bases and J 1 base; bases outside gene matches: 4. CDR1 and CDR2 from the germline V gene are ENHRY and SYGVKD. CDR3 size: 14 residues. CDR3 region: CAISVPDRSYEQYF. The CDR3 nucleotides read TGTGCCATCAGTGTACCGGACAGGTCCTACGAGCAGTACTTC.

The chain has TRBV10-3 and TRBJ1-2, with 9 bases that match TRBD1. There are 14 residues in the CDR3. In germline, CDR1 is ENHRY, CDR2 SYGVKD. J was trimmed by 10 bases and V by 4 bases; bases with no gene match: 10. The CDR3: CAISGSGTGRYYTF. CDR3 sequence (DNA): TGTGCCATCAGTGGCTCCGGGACAGGGAGGTACTACACCTTC.

This clonotype was recorded a few times. The chain has TRBV4-1 and TRBJ2-5; D may be TRBD2 (6 bases). Germline-derived CDR1 and CDR2 are MGHRA and YSYEKL. V lost 1 base and J lost 1, with 10 bases in between. The CDR3 runs to 15 residues. CDR3 sequence (DNA): TGCGCCAGCAGCCAAGCCCGGGGGACCCAAGAGACCCAGTACTTC. Protein product: CASSQARGTQETQYF.

The genes are TRBV10-3 and TRBJ1-4; D call uncertain. This CDR3 region has 12 residues. Germline V gene sequence: CDR1 ENHRY, CDR2 SYGVKD. The ends were cut back, 5 bases at V and 0 bases at J, with 1 base in the middle. The CDR3: CAISSTNEKLFF. In DNA form, the CDR3 reads TGTGCCATCAGTTCAACTAATGAAAAACTGTTTTTT.

V is TRBV12-3 or TRBV12-4 and J is TRBJ1-5; a weak D match, TRBD1 (5 bases). CDR3 length equals 13 residues. V gave up 5 bases and J gave up 11 bases, with 16 bases separating them. The CDR3 region has the DNA TGTGCCAGCAGTCCTGGACACCCCGGTGCCCAGCATTTT. Amino acid sequence: CASSPGHPGAQHF.

The chain uses TRBV3-1 and TRBJ2-3; maybe TRBD2 (6 bases). The CDR3 loop spans 17 amino acids. Trimming shortened V by 1 base and J by 0 bases, and 14 bases separated the two germline ends. From germline, CDR1 is LGHDT and CDR2 YNNKEL (reference sequence). The CDR3 here is CASSQGIAVLSTDTQYF. The CDR3 coding sequence is TGTGCCAGCAGCCAAGGGATAGCGGTCCTTAGCACAGATACGCAGTATTTT.

This chain connects TRBV12-3 or TRBV12-4 to TRBJ1-2; D is undetermined. This CDR3 is built from 15 residues. The V and J ends lost 7 bases and 0 bases respectively, with 15 bases between them. As DNA, the CDR3 is TGTGCCAGCAATAGCGGGAGGAACGCTAACTATGGCTACACCTTC. It specifies CASNSGRNANYGYTF.

This clonotype was seen just once. The chain recombines TRBV20-1 with TRBJ1-5, with 7 bases lining up with TRBD1. J gave up 3 bases and V 0 bases, and 14 bases lay outside the gene matches. This CDR3 region has 18 residues. Per germline, CDR1 DFQATT and CDR2 SNEGSKA (reference sequence). The CDR3 DNA follows: TGCAGTGCTAGAGAGACCTCAGGGACAGTATTTTCCAATCAGCCCCAGCATTTT. Translating it yields CSARETSGTVFSNQPQHF.

This rearrangement joins TRBV4-1 to TRBJ1-2, with a tentative D call TRBD1 (5 bases). Trimming took off 2 bases at V and 8 bases at J, with 12 bases between the two ends. Germline values: CDR1 MGHRA, CDR2 YSYEKL. The CDR3 spans 13 residues. The CDR3 DNA reads as TGCGCCAGCAGCCAAAGGGACCGAACGGGCTACACCTTC. As protein: CASSQRDRTGYTF.

The V call is TRBV20-1, the J call TRBJ2-4; D gene uncertain. CDR1 and CDR2 from the germline V gene are DFQATT and SNEGSKA (reference sequence). The V end was cut by 5 bases, the J end by 0 bases, with 11 bases between. This CDR3 region has 14 residues. CDR3 protein: CSAPPTVAKNIQYF. In DNA, the CDR3 is TGCAGTGCTCCCCCGACTGTAGCCAAAAACATTCAGTACTTC.

This chain joins TRBV12-3 or TRBV12-4 and TRBJ1-5; 9 bases are a match to TRBD1. The CDR3 has 17 amino acids. The V segment lost 2 bases and the J segment 5 bases; nucleotides outside the gene matches: 10. The DNA for the CDR3 is TGTGCCAGCAGTTTAAGGAGAACAGGGGGCCCTGATCAGCCCCAGCATTTT. It is translated as CASSLRRTGGPDQPQHF.

The V call is TRBV15, the J call TRBJ1-2, with TRBD1 identical over 7 bases. This CDR3 comprises 15 residues. The germline V gene has CDR1 LNHNV and CDR2 YYDKDF (reference sequence). Germline trimming cut 0 bases from V and 2 bases from J; bases unmatched to any gene: 3. The CDR3 is CATSRDPGGNYGYTF. CDR3 sequence (DNA): TGTGCCACCAGCAGAGATCCAGGGGGGAACTATGGCTACACCTTC.

This clonotype turned up a few times. V usage is TRBV27 and J usage is TRBJ1-1, with D unresolved. V lost 2 bases and J 3 bases, leaving 16 bases between the germline ends. The CDR3 extends over 16 amino acids. Germline CDR1 is MNHEY and CDR2 is SMNVEV (reference sequence). As DNA, the CDR3 is TGTGCCAGCAGTTTACTTGGAGCCAGGCCCTACACTGAAGCTTTCTTT. Its translation is CASSLLGARPYTEAFF.

The rearrangement links TRBV19 to TRBJ1-5; D is possibly TRBD1 (6 bases). Trimming stripped 2 bases from V and 4 bases from J, with 9 bases between. Per germline, CDR1 LNHDA and CDR2 SQIVND (reference sequence). The CDR3 totals 14 residues. In DNA, the CDR3 is TGTGCCAGTAGTATACACAGGGCTAATCAGCCCCAGCATTTT. Its protein product is CASSIHRANQPQHF.

This clonotype was counted once. The rearrangement links TRBV4-2 to TRBJ1-6, with TRBD1 matching over 10 bases. The ends lost 1 base at V and 9 bases at J; junction bases unmatched: 6. Germline V lookup: CDR1 LGHNA, CDR2 YNFKEQ. The CDR3 sequence is 16 residues long. CDR3 sequence reads: CASSQGPDRGSSPLHF. CDR3 DNA: TGTGCCAGCAGCCAAGGCCCGGACAGGGGGTCTTCACCCCTCCACTTT.

This chain links TRBV27 with TRBJ2-2, with D possibly being TRBD1 (6 bases). Germline loops: CDR1 MNHEY, CDR2 SMNVEV (reference sequence). The CDR3 is made up of 15 amino acids. V was shortened by 6 bases and J by 5 bases, with 16 bases between the two germline ends. CDR3 amino acids: CASSPSTGNTGELFF. DNA for the CDR3: TGTGCCAGCAGCCCATCAACAGGGAATACCGGGGAGCTGTTTTTT.

This chain connects TRBV7-8 to TRBJ2-5; 14 bases agree with TRBD2. The CDR3 consists of 17 residues. J gave up 9 bases and V 4 bases, and 13 bases lay outside the gene matches. Germline assignment: CDR1 SGHVS and CDR2 FQNEAQ. The CDR3 spells CASSSFFGLAGGEAQYF. The DNA for the CDR3 is TGTGCCAGCAGCTCCTTTTTCGGACTAGCGGGGGGTGAGGCCCAGTACTTC.

The gene calls are TRBV5-6 and TRBJ1-5; D gene unclear. Trimming took off 3 bases at V and 9 bases at J, with 22 bases between the two ends. From germline, CDR1 is SGHDT and CDR2 YYEEEE. This CDR3 spans 16 amino acids. The CDR3 bases are TGTGCCAGCAGCTCAGGCCGAATCGGAGGGCTTCGGCCCCAGCATTTT. Residues: CASSSGRIGGLRPQHF.

This clonotype has more than one count but fewer than ten. V and J are TRBV3-1 and TRBJ2-3, with D possibly being TRBD1 (5 bases). The V and J ends lost 11 bases and 5 bases respectively, with 17 bases between them. Germline CDR1 and CDR2: LGHDT and YNNKEL (reference sequence). CDR3 length equals 13 residues. Here the CDR3 DNA reads TGTGCCGTCCCAGGGTGCTCGAAAGATACGCAGTATTTT. It yields the protein CAVPGCSKDTQYF.

The rearrangement joins TRBV28 to TRBJ1-1, with no clear D. V lost 5 bases to trimming and J lost 6 bases, with 13 bases between them. Germline loops: CDR1 MDHEN, CDR2 SYDVKM. The CDR3 runs 13 residues. The CDR3 loop is CASSRKLRAEAFF. The CDR3 DNA is TGTGCCAGCAGTCGTAAACTTAGGGCTGAAGCTTTCTTT.

The chain combines TRBV18 with TRBJ1-3; D remains unclear. The V gene lost 0 bases and the J gene lost 0 bases, with 15 bases spanning the gap. Germline V gene lookup returns CDR1 KGHSH and CDR2 LQKENI. CDR3 length: 18 residues. CDR3 nucleotide sequence: TGTGCCAGCTCACCACCCATTGAGGGATGGCTCTCTGGAAACACCATATATTTT. Translation gives CASSPPIEGWLSGNTIYF.

The rearrangement links TRBV7-2 to TRBJ2-1; D is perhaps TRBD1 (5 bases). Germline CDR1 SGHTA, CDR2 FQGNSA. CDR3 size: 13 residues. V lost 3 bases and J lost 4, with 7 bases in between. In DNA, the CDR3 is TGTGCCAGCAGCTTTCGACAGTACAATGAGCAGTTCTTC. Translation gives CASSFRQYNEQFF.

This chain connects TRBV7-9 to TRBJ1-1; no clear D. V lost 6 bases and J lost 2, with 10 bases in between. The CDR3 spans 13 residues. Germline lookup yields CDR1 SEHNR and CDR2 FQNEAQ (reference sequence). The CDR3 loop is CASSFPGNTEAFF. For the CDR3, the DNA is TGTGCCAGCAGTTTCCCAGGTAACACTGAAGCTTTCTTT.